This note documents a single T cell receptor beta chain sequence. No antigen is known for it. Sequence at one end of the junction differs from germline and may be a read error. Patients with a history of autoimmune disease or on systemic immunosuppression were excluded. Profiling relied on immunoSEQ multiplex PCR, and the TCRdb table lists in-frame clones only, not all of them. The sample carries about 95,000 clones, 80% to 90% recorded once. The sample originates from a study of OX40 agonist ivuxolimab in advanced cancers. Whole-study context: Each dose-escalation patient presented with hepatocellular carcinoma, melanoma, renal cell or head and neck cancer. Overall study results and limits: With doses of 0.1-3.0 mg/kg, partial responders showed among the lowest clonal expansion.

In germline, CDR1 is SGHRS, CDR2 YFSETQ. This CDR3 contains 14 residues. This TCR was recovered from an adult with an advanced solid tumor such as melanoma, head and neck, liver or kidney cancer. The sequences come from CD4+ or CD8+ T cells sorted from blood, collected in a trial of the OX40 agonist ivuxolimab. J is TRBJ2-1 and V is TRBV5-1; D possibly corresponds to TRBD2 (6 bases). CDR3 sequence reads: CASSFSGSNNEQFF. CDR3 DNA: TGCGCCAGCAGCTTTAGCGGCTCCAACAATGAGCAGTTCTTC.